A single sample gave rise to the 19 T cell receptor beta chains below, sequenced in a study of shared clonotypes between healthy human individuals. Profiled with immunoSEQ multiplex PCR; TCRdb holds only in-frame clones, not every one. The table shows a few million clones, with more than 85% occurring only once. The source material was naive CD4+ T cells from PBMCs. Subset of the sample: CD45RA+ positively selected. The receptors originated from a man younger than 35 in good health. Some clones in this sample may be carry-over from other donors' samples.

The CDR3 region has the DNA TGCGCCAGCAGCCAAGATGGGCGGGGACAAGAGACCCAGTACTTC. Translated: CASSQDGRGQETQYF. The chain has TRBV4-3 and TRBJ2-5, with D maybe TRBD2 (6 bases). This CDR3 contains 15 residues. Trimming removed 0 bases from V and 2 bases from J, with 10 bases in between. Per the germline V gene, CDR1 is LGHNA and CDR2 is YSLEER.

J is TRBJ1-4 and V is TRBV18, with 7 nucleotides matching TRBD1. CDR1 KGHSH and CDR2 LQKENI come from the germline V gene. The CDR3 extends over 15 amino acids. Trimming cost V 3 bases and J 7 bases; bases outside gene matches: 8. In DNA, the CDR3 is TGTGCCAGCTCACCCGCACAGGGGTCGACTGAAAAACTGTTTTTT. Amino acid sequence: CASSPAQGSTEKLFF.

V and J are TRBV19 and TRBJ2-5; D is ambiguous. Per germline, CDR1 LNHDA and CDR2 SQIVND (reference sequence). The V end was cut by 6 bases, the J end by 2 bases, with 13 bases between. CDR3 size: 14 residues. In nucleotides, the CDR3 is TGTGCCAGTAGCGTGCGCGGTCCTCAAGAGACCCAGTACTTC. It encodes CASSVRGPQETQYF.

The chain has TRBV5-1 and TRBJ2-3, with 12 bases lining up with TRBD2. This CDR3 is 21 amino acids long. Trimming at V came to 2 bases and at J to 5 bases, leaving 21 bases not matched to a gene. Germline V CDR1 and CDR2: SGHRS, YFSETQ. CDR3 nucleotides: TGCGCCAGCAGCTTCGTGCCAGCTTTTGGACTAGCGGGAAATTTAGGAGATACGCAGTATTTT. Translating it yields CASSFVPAFGLAGNLGDTQYF.

The chain joins TRBV5-6 to TRBJ2-1, with 9 bases that match TRBD2. In germline, CDR1 is SGHDT, CDR2 YYEEEE. With V trimmed by 4 bases and J by 10 bases, 9 bases remained unmatched. The CDR3 has 14 amino acids. CDR3 sequence (DNA): TGTGCCAGCAGCCCTATAGCGGGAGCCGGCGAGCAGTTCTTC. Its protein is CASSPIAGAGEQFF. Based on the CDR3 plus reference TRBV5-6 and TRBJ2-1, the full variable domain is DAGVTQSPTHLIKTRGQQVTLRCSPKSGHDTVSWYQQALGQGPQFIFQYYEEEERQRGNFPDRFSGHQFPNYSSELNVNALLLGDSALYLCASSPIAGAGEQFFGPGTRLTVL.

J is TRBJ2-7 and V is TRBV5-1; TRBD2 aligns across 7 bases. The germline V gene encodes CDR1 SGHRS and CDR2 YFSETQ. V shed 4 bases, J shed 2 bases, and the junction held 18 bases outside the gene matches. The CDR3 is 18 residues long. This CDR3 is CASSGGVLGVAQAYEQYF. In nucleotides, the CDR3 is TGCGCCAGCAGCGGGGGGGTGCTTGGGGTGGCCCAAGCCTACGAGCAGTACTTC.

This clone was counted a single time. In the same sample, other DNA sequences code for this CDR3. This chain links TRBV18 with TRBJ2-3; D possibly corresponds to TRBD1 (5 bases). The CDR3 runs to 13 residues. The germline gives CDR1 KGHSH, CDR2 LQKENI. Trimming removed 1 base from V and 4 bases from J, with 6 bases in between. The CDR3 here is CASSPRGPDTQYF. In nucleotides, the CDR3 is TGTGCCAGCTCACCACGGGGCCCAGATACGCAGTATTTT.

Comment on this clone: Other DNA variants within this sample encode the same CDR3. The V call is TRBV28, the J call TRBJ2-7; 11 bases are a match to TRBD1. The germline V gene encodes CDR1 MDHEN and CDR2 SYDVKM. The V segment lost 5 bases and the J segment 3 bases; nucleotides outside the gene matches: 3. This CDR3 comprises 14 residues. In DNA form, the CDR3 reads TGTGCCAGCAGTGGACAGGGGGCGAGCTACGAGCAGTACTTC. Protein sequence: CASSGQGASYEQYF.

Concerning this clone: The sample carries other DNA sequences with the same CDR3. The chain is built from TRBV9 and TRBJ2-1, with 7 bases fitting TRBD2. Germline CDR1 and CDR2: SGDLS and YYNGEE. The CDR3 runs to 14 residues. Trimming cost V 3 bases and J 4 bases; bases outside gene matches: 4. The CDR3 DNA follows: TGTGCCAGCAGCGCTGCCGGGGGGTACAATGAGCAGTTCTTC. This encodes CASSAAGGYNEQFF.

The chain links TRBV2 to TRBJ2-3; weak D call: TRBD1 (6 bases). The CDR3 is made up of 13 amino acids. V gave up 3 bases and J gave up 5 bases, with 9 bases separating them. Per the germline V gene, CDR1 is SNHLY and CDR2 is FYNNEI. CDR3 sequence reads: CASSDRGRDTQYF. The DNA of the CDR3 is TGTGCCAGCAGTGACAGGGGAAGAGATACGCAGTATTTT.

J is TRBJ2-3 and V is TRBV28; the match to TRBD2 covers 10 bases. This CDR3 is 14 amino acids long. Per the germline V gene, CDR1 is MDHEN and CDR2 is SYDVKM. Germline trimming cut 8 bases from V and 5 bases from J; bases unmatched to any gene: 7. The CDR3 sequence: CASGSSGGRDTQYF. In DNA, the CDR3 is TGTGCCAGCGGGTCTAGCGGGGGTAGAGATACGCAGTATTTT.

The gene calls are TRBV19 and TRBJ2-5, with 8 bases that match TRBD1. Looked up from germline, CDR1 is LNHDA and CDR2 is SQIVND (reference sequence). The CDR3 spans 13 residues. After removal of 5 bases from V and 5 bases from J, the junction contained 4 bases not matched to a gene. The CDR3 DNA is TGTGCCAGTAGTCCCAGGGACAGGGAGACCCAGTACTTC. Amino acids: CASSPRDRETQYF. The whole variable domain, remainder taken from reference TRBV19 and TRBJ2-5, is DGGITQSPKYLFRKEGQNVTLSCEQNLNHDAMYWYRQDPGQGLRLIYYSQIVNDFQKGDIAEGYSVSREKKESFPLTVTSAQKNPTAFYLCASSPRDRETQYFGPGTRLLVL.

The V gene is TRBV11-2, the J gene TRBJ2-7; D is uncertain. Trimming stripped 1 base from V and 2 bases from J, with 9 bases between. CDR3 length: 14 residues. Germline lookup yields CDR1 SGHAT and CDR2 FQNNGV. CDR3 DNA sequence: TGTGCCAGCAGCTTAGTACACAAACCCTACGAGCAGTACTTC. It encodes CASSLVHKPYEQYF.

The chain couples TRBV7-6 to TRBJ2-1; 9 bases align to TRBD1. Germline trimming cut 2 bases from V and 5 bases from J; bases unmatched to any gene: 13. The CDR3 has 18 residues. Germline V lookup: CDR1 SGHVS, CDR2 FNYEAQ. The CDR3 DNA sequence: TGTGCCAGCAGCTTACTACCAGTTACAGGGGGCTCGGACAATGAGCAGTTCTTC. Its translation: CASSLLPVTGGSDNEQFF.

This chain links TRBV28 with TRBJ1-2; D is unclear. Trimming removed 7 bases from V and 1 base from J, with 13 bases in between. CDR1 and CDR2 from the germline V gene are MDHEN and SYDVKM. CDR3 size: 14 residues. The CDR3 DNA reads TGTGCCAGCAATCTCCTTACGGTTAACTATGGCTACACCTTC. Translated, it gives CASNLLTVNYGYTF.

As to this clone: Different DNA sequences within this sample yield the same CDR3. The V gene is TRBV7-3, the J gene TRBJ2-1, with 7 bases matching TRBD1. CDR1 is SGHTA, CDR2 FQGTGA, per germline. The CDR3 length is 12 residues. After removal of 4 bases from V and 7 bases from J, the junction contained 1 base not matched to a gene. CDR3 DNA sequence: TGTGCCAGCAGCTCGACAGGGAATGAGCAGTTCTTC. Its protein is CASSSTGNEQFF.

This rearrangement joins TRBV6-6 to TRBJ1-2; a possible D gene is TRBD1 (5 bases). CDR1 and CDR2 from the germline V gene are MNHNY and SVGAGI (reference sequence). V was clipped by 6 bases and J by 4 bases, with 18 bases between them. There are 15 residues in the CDR3. The DNA of the CDR3 is TGTGCCAGCAGACGGGACCCAGACGCCGCCTATGGCTACACCTTC. This codes for CASRRDPDAAYGYTF.

The chain employs TRBV28 and TRBJ2-1; no reliable D call. This CDR3 comprises 13 residues. Germline assignment: CDR1 MDHEN and CDR2 SYDVKM. The ends were cut back, 6 bases at V and 10 bases at J, with 16 bases in the middle. The CDR3 region is CASSPTGSQEQFF. The DNA for the CDR3 is TGTGCCAGCAGCCCCACCGGAAGCCAAGAGCAGTTCTTC.

The chain recombines TRBV5-1 with TRBJ2-2; TRBD1 agrees at 8 bases. Per the germline V gene, CDR1 is SGHRS and CDR2 is YFSETQ. This CDR3 region has 16 residues. The J segment lost 3 bases and the V segment lost 5 bases, leaving 9 bases of the junction unmatched. The CDR3: CASRPTGTGYTGELFF. The CDR3, as DNA: TGCGCCAGCAGACCTACCGGGACAGGCTACACCGGGGAGCTGTTTTTT.